The clone carrying this TCR beta chain was counted at least ten times. Its specificity is unknown. This sample stems from a study of neurological immune-mediated disorders. Whole-study context: Relapsing-remitting disease was seen in 31 of the 34 multiple sclerosis patients, and secondary progressive disease was seen in 3. Whole-study findings and limits: According to phylogenetic grouping, one related-CDR3 cluster, a possible signature, contained the repertoires of 18 of 34 multiple sclerosis patients.

5'RACE employing 10-nucleotide random UMIs yielded the cDNA. Using its own MiXCR run on the 5' RACE reads, TCRdb lists one record per CDR3 protein. The data contain tens of thousands of distinct CDR3 sequences, over 2% of them singletons. Source material was 2 million unsorted PBMCs, stored at -80 °C in RNAlater. The TCR comes from a man aged 50 or older with multiple sclerosis. Specimen: PBMCs.

CDR3: CASSRVRRRNQPQHF. For the CDR3, the DNA is TGTGCCAGCTCCCGGGTCCGGCGGCGGAATCAGCCCCAGCATTTT. V usage is TRBV7-8 and J usage is TRBJ1-5; D unresolved. The V and J ends lost 8 bases and 4 bases respectively, with 18 bases between them. Germline CDR1 reads SGHVS; CDR2 reads FQNEAQ. The CDR3 length is 15 residues.